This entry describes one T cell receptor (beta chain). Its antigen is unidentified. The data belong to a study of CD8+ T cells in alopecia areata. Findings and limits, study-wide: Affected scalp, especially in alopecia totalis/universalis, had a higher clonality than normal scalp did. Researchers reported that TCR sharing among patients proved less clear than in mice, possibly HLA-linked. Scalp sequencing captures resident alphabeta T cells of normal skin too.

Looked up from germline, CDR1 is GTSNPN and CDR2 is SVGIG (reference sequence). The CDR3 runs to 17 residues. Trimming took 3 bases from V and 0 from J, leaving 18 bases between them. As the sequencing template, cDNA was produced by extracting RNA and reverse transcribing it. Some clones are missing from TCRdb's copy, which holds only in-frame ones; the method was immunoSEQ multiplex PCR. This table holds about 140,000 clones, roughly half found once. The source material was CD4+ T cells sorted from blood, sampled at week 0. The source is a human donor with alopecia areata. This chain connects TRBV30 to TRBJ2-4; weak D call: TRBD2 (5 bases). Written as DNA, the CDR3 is TGTGCCTGGAGGCTGTCTCGGGGAGTATTAGCCAAAAACATTCAGTACTTC. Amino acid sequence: CAWRLSRGVLAKNIQYF.